This T cell receptor (beta chain) came from a study of cytomegalovirus exposure and HLA in healthy donors. The wider study: Around 80 million unique TCR sequences came from HLA-typed donors in an early release.

The CDR3 is 17 amino acids. CDR1 is MNHEY and CDR2 is SMNVEV in the germline V gene (reference sequence). V lost 3 bases and J lost 2; bases outside the gene matches: 12. The primer mix had 60 Vbeta and 13 Jbeta primers. Sequenced by immunoSEQ multiplex PCR; TCRdb stores in-frame clones only, minus some. The sample lists nearly 200,000 clones, 82% occurring once. This rearrangement joins TRBV27 to TRBJ2-5; TRBD1 matches at 7 bases. The TCR comes from a woman aged 50 to 60 in good health and CMV-seropositive. The sequenced sample was PBMCs. CDR3 amino acids: CASSFTPPGTEQETQYF. CDR3 sequence (DNA): TGTGCCAGCAGTTTTACCCCCCCCGGGACAGAGCAAGAGACCCAGTACTTC.